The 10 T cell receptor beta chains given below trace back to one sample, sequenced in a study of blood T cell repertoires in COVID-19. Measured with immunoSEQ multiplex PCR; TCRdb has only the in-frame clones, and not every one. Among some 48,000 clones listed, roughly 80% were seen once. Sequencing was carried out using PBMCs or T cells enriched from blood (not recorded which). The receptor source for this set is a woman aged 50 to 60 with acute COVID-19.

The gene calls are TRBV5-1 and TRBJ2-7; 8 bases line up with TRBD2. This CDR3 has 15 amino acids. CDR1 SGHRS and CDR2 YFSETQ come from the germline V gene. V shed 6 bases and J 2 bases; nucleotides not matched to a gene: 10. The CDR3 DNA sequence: TGCGCCAGCACCCCCGGGGGGGGCGCCACCTACGAGCAGTACTTC. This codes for CASTPGGGATYEQYF. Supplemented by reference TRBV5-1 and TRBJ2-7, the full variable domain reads KAGVTQTPRYLIKTRGQQVTLSCSPISGHRSVSWYQQTPGQGLQFLFEYFSETQRNKGNFPGRFSGRQFSNSRSEMNVSTLELGDSALYLCASTPGGGATYEQYFGPGTRLTVT.

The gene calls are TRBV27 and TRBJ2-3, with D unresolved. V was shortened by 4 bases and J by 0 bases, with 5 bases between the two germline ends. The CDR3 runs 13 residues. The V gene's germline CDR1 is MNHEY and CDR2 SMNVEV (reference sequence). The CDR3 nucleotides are TGTGCCAGCAGTTCCTTAAGCACAGATACGCAGTATTTT. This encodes CASSSLSTDTQYF.

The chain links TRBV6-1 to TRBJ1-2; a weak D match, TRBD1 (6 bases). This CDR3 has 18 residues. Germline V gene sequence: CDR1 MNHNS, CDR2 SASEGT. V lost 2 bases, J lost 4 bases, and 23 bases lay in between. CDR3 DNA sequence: TGTGCCAGCAGTGAAAGATCGGACAGATTCCCTAGCGGCTATGGCTACACCTTC. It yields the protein CASSERSDRFPSGYGYTF.

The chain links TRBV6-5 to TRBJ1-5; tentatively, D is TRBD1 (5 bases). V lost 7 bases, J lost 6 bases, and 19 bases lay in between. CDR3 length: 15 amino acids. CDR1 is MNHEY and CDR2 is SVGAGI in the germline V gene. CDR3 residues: CASTQQGWGGQPQHF. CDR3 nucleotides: TGTGCCAGCACCCAACAAGGGTGGGGCGGTCAGCCCCAGCATTTT.

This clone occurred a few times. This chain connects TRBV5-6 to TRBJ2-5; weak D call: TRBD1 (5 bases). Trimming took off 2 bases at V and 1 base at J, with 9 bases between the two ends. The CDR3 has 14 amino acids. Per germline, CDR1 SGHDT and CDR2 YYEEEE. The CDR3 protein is CASSFLQAQETQYF. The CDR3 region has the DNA TGTGCCAGCAGCTTCTTACAGGCCCAAGAGACCCAGTACTTC.

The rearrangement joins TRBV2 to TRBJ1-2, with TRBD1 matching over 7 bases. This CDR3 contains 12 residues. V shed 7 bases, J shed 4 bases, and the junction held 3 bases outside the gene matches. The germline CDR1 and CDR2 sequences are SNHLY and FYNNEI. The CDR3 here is CASNRDSYGYTF. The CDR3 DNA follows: TGTGCCAGCAATCGGGACAGCTATGGCTACACCTTC. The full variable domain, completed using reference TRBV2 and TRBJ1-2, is EPEVTQTPSHQVTQMGQEVILRCVPISNHLYFYWYRQILGQKVEFLVSFYNNEISEKSEIFDDQFSVERPDGSNFTLKIRSTKLEDSAMYFCASNRDSYGYTFGSGTRLTVV.

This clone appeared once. The chain's CDR3 is CASSLASGGNTQYF. The CDR3 nucleotides are TGCGCCAGCAGCTTGGCTAGCGGGGGTAATACGCAGTATTTT. The chain employs TRBV5-1 and TRBJ2-3; 10 nucleotides agree with TRBD2. The CDR3 is 14 residues long. Trimming removed 0 bases from V and 7 bases from J; junction bases left unmatched: 2. Germline CDR1 and CDR2: SGHRS and YFSETQ.

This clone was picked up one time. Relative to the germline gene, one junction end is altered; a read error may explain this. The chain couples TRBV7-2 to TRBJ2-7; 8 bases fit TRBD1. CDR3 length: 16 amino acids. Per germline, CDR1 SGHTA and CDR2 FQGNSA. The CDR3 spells CASTLPRGLKSYEQYF. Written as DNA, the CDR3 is TGTGCCAGCACCTTACCCAGGGGGCTGAAGAGTTACGAGCAGTACTTC.

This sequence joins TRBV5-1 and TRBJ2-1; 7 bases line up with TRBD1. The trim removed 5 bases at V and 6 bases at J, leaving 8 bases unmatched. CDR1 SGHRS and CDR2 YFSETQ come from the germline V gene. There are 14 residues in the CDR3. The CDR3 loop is CASSFDRVGNEQFF. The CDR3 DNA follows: TGCGCCAGCAGTTTTGACAGGGTAGGCAATGAGCAGTTCTTC. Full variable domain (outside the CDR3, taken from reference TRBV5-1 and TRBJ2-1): KAGVTQTPRYLIKTRGQQVTLSCSPISGHRSVSWYQQTPGQGLQFLFEYFSETQRNKGNFPGRFSGRQFSNSRSEMNVSTLELGDSALYLCASSFDRVGNEQFFGPGTRLTVL.

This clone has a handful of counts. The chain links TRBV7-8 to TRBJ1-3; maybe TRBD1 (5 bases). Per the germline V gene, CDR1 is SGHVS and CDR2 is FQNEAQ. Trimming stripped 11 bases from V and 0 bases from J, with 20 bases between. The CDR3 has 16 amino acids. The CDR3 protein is CASSVGQGFSGNTIYF. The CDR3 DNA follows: TGTGCCTCCTCTGTGGGGCAGGGCTTCTCTGGAAACACCATATATTTT.